Listed below are T cell receptor beta chains from one sample, sequenced in a study of CD8+CD57+ T cells in acquired aplastic anemia. TCRdb used MiXCR to reprocess the reads, holding one entry per CDR3 protein. The sample includes around 180,000 distinct CDR3 sequences, about 64% of them seen just once. What was sequenced was sorted CD4+, CD8+, or CD8+CD57+ T cells (not recorded which) from PBMCs. The receptors stem from a human donor in good health. CDR3s include the opening cysteine and the closing phenylalanine or tryptophan. The order of the fields is clone size, J gene, V gene, D gene, CDR3 DNA, CDR3 protein. D genes are given only for firm matches. Clone size, where shown, is once, few, many, or a class for clones that have expanded.

size: once
J: TRBJ2-1
V: TRBV19
D: TRBD2
DNA: TGTGCCAGTAGCATAACTAGCGGGGCTTACAATGAGCAGTTCTTC
CDR3: CASSITSGAYNEQFF

size: .
J: TRBJ1-2
V: TRBV2
D: .
DNA: TGTGCCAGCAGTGAAGCGGCGACGGGGGCGCTAACCCATAACTATGGCTACACCTTC
CDR3: CASSEAATGALTHNYGYTF

size: .
J: TRBJ2-3
V: TRBV5-1
D: .
DNA: .
CDR3: CASSLVASGSTDTHYF

size: .
J: TRBJ1-3
V: TRBV10-3
D: TRBD1
DNA: TGTGCCATCCCGGGACAGGGGGACACCATATATTTT
CDR3: CAIPGQGDTIYF

size: few
J: TRBJ2-2
V: TRBV9
D: .
DNA: TGTGCCAGCTCACCACCCTGGGCAACGGACACCGGGGAGCTGTTTTTT
CDR3: CASSPPWATDTGELFF

size: .
J: TRBJ2-7
V: TRBV15
D: .
DNA: TGTGCCACCAGCCTCTCCCCCGCCGGGACTGAGTACGAGCAGTACTTC
CDR3: CATSLSPAGTEYEQYF

size: .
J: TRBJ2-1
V: TRBV5-5
D: .
DNA: TGTGCCAGCAGCTTGGGGGGAGGACTGCCGAGTCTTGAGCAGTTCTTC
CDR3: CASSLGGGLPSLEQFF

size: once
J: TRBJ2-5
V: TRBV19
D: .
DNA: TGTGCCAGTAGTCAAACCACAGCCTATCAAGAGACCCAGTACTTC
CDR3: CASSQTTAYQETQYF

size: many
J: TRBJ2-1
V: TRBV20-1
D: .
DNA: TGCAGTGCGGGCTCCTACAATGAGCAGTTCTTC
CDR3: CSAGSYNEQFF

size: few
J: TRBJ2-7
V: TRBV29-1
D: .
DNA: TGCAGCGTTGAAGGGGCCGGAAAGGCAGAGCAGTACTTC
CDR3: CSVEGAGKAEQYF

size: few
J: TRBJ2-3
V: TRBV5-1
D: TRBD1
DNA: TGCGCCAGCAGAGCAGGACAGGGGACAGATACGCAGTATTTT
CDR3: CASRAGQGTDTQYF

size: .
J: TRBJ2-1
V: TRBV6-6
D: TRBD2
DNA: TGTGCCAGCAGTGAAGACGGACTAGCGTACAATGAGCAGTTCTTC
CDR3: CASSEDGLAYNEQFF

size: many
J: TRBJ2-1
V: TRBV7-9
D: .
DNA: TGTGCCAGCAGCTTAGTCCTGCGGGACTCAGACTACAATGAGCAGTTCTTC
CDR3: CASSLVLRDSDYNEQFF

size: many
J: TRBJ2-7
V: TRBV20-1
D: .
DNA: TGCAGCGCTACGGGCAGATACTCCTACGAGCAGTACTTC
CDR3: CSATGRYSYEQYF

size: .
J: TRBJ1-3
V: TRBV20-1
D: TRBD1
DNA: TGCAGTGCTATGGACAGACAGGGCCAAGACTCTGGAAACACCATATATTTT
CDR3: CSAMDRQGQDSGNTIYF

size: few
J: TRBJ2-3
V: TRBV29-1
D: .
DNA: TGCAGCGTTGTCAGGGCAGATACGCAGTATTTT
CDR3: CSVVRADTQYF

size: many
J: TRBJ2-1
V: TRBV7-8
D: .
DNA: TGTGCCAGCAGCTTAGCGGGACTCCACAACTCCTACAATGAGCAGTTCTTC
CDR3: CASSLAGLHNSYNEQFF

size: .
J: TRBJ1-6
V: TRBV5-8
D: .
DNA: TGTGCCAGCAGCCATGCGAACGGTCAAATCCGCTATAATTCACCCCTCCACTTT
CDR3: CASSHANGQIRYNSPLHF

size: few
J: TRBJ2-3
V: TRBV4-1
D: TRBD2
DNA: TGCGCCAGCAGCCAAGAAGGGAGGGGAAGCACAGATACGCAGTATTTT
CDR3: CASSQEGRGSTDTQYF

size: .
J: TRBJ2-3
V: TRBV7-9
D: TRBD2
DNA: TGTGCCAGCAGCATTAGCGGGGGGGGCACAGATACGCAGTATTTT
CDR3: CASSISGGGTDTQYF

size: .
J: TRBJ1-5
V: TRBV12-3/TRBV12-4
D: .
DNA: TGTGCCAGCAGTTTATCCCCGACCCTACTTAGCAATCAGCCCCAGCATTTT
CDR3: CASSLSPTLLSNQPQHF

size: .
J: TRBJ2-5
V: TRBV20-1
D: TRBD2
DNA: TGCAGTGCTAGAGACTGGACTAGCGGGAGACCAGAGACCCAGTACTTC
CDR3: CSARDWTSGRPETQYF

size: .
J: TRBJ2-5
V: TRBV7-9
D: TRBD2
DNA: TGTGCCAGCGCGGGAGCAGAGACCCAGTACTTC
CDR3: CASAGAETQYF

size: few
J: TRBJ2-1
V: TRBV27
D: TRBD1
DNA: TGTGCCAGCAGTTTTAAGGACAGGGCCTCCTACAATGAGCAGTTCTTC
CDR3: CASSFKDRASYNEQFF

size: few
J: TRBJ2-7
V: TRBV20-1
D: TRBD2
DNA: TGCAGTGCTACTGGGCTAGCGGGATGGGTCTACGAGCAGTACTTC
CDR3: CSATGLAGWVYEQYF

size: many
J: TRBJ2-1
V: TRBV5-8
D: TRBD2
DNA: TGTGCCAGCAGCTTGGCGGCCTGGACTAGCGGTTCCTACAATGAGCAGTTCTTC
CDR3: CASSLAAWTSGSYNEQFF

size: .
J: TRBJ2-3
V: TRBV7-9
D: .
DNA: TGCGCCAGCAGCTTAAGTTTCGGGGGTTTGGCAGATACGCAGTATTTT
CDR3: CASSLSFGGLADTQYF

size: .
J: TRBJ2-5
V: TRBV15
D: .
DNA: TGTGCCACCAGCAAGCGGTACCCCTCGGAGACCCAGTACTTC
CDR3: CATSKRYPSETQYF

size: few
J: TRBJ1-5
V: TRBV24-1
D: .
DNA: TGTGCCACCAGTGAGTTAGGTCAGCCCCAGCATTTT
CDR3: CATSELGQPQHF

size: few
J: TRBJ2-7
V: TRBV28
D: TRBD1
DNA: TGTGCCAGCAGTCCGACAGGGCTCGGAAGCTACGAGCAGTACTTC
CDR3: CASSPTGLGSYEQYF

size: many
J: TRBJ2-7
V: TRBV7-9
D: TRBD1
DNA: TGTGCCAGCAGCTTAGACAGGGGCTACGAGCAGTACTTC
CDR3: CASSLDRGYEQYF

size: .
J: TRBJ2-7
V: TRBV20-1
D: .
DNA: TGCAGTGCCGCAGTTGTTAGCTCCTACGAGCAGTACTTC
CDR3: CSAAVVSSYEQYF

size: .
J: TRBJ2-7
V: TRBV7-8
D: .
DNA: TGTGCCAGCAGCTTAGGGCAGGGGGGGGACGAGCAGTACTTC
CDR3: CASSLGQGGDEQYF

size: few
J: TRBJ2-1
V: TRBV5-1
D: .
DNA: TGCGCCAGCAGCTTGGTTGGGGGGACCTACAATGAGCAGTTCTTC
CDR3: CASSLVGGTYNEQFF

size: few
J: TRBJ1-1
V: TRBV7-9
D: .
DNA: TGTGCCACAGGCGGGACTGAAGCTTTCTTT
CDR3: CATGGTEAFF

size: many
J: TRBJ1-6
V: TRBV28
D: .
DNA: TGTGCCAGCAGTTTAAGGGGTCGGACACCCCTCCACTTT
CDR3: CASSLRGRTPLHF

size: .
J: TRBJ1-1
V: TRBV19
D: .
DNA: TGTGCCAGTAGTTCTCGCCGGGACGGGAACACTGAAGCTTTCTTT
CDR3: CASSSRRDGNTEAFF

size: .
J: TRBJ1-5
V: TRBV20-1
D: .
DNA: TGCAGTGCTCTGGAAAGCAATCAGCCCCAGCATTTT
CDR3: CSALESNQPQHF

size: .
J: TRBJ2-7
V: TRBV7-2
D: TRBD1
DNA: TGTGCATCCGCCCGGGACAGGGGTCGCGAGCAGTACTTC
CDR3: CASARDRGREQYF

size: .
J: TRBJ1-1
V: TRBV20-1
D: TRBD1
DNA: TGCAGCGCTAGAGGGACGGGGACAGAAGCTTTCATGAACACTGAAGCTTTCTTT
CDR3: CSARGTGTEAFMNTEAFF

size: .
J: TRBJ1-3
V: TRBV15
D: .
DNA: TGTGCCACCAGCAAGGACAGCTCTGGAAACACCATATATTTT
CDR3: CATSKDSSGNTIYF

size: many
J: TRBJ2-7
V: TRBV9
D: .
DNA: TGTGCCAGCAGCGTAGGTGGGGGTCTAACCTACGAGCAGTACTTC
CDR3: CASSVGGGLTYEQYF

size: many
J: TRBJ2-7
V: TRBV4-3
D: .
DNA: TGCGCCAGCAGCCAATACAGGGGGGGAGGCTACGAGCAGTACTTC
CDR3: CASSQYRGGGYEQYF

size: .
J: TRBJ2-3
V: TRBV2
D: TRBD2
DNA: TGTGCCAGCAGTGAATGGGCGGGGGCGCAGTATTTT
CDR3: CASSEWAGAQYF

size: .
J: TRBJ2-1
V: TRBV29-1
D: .
DNA: TGCAGCGTTGATTGGGGGGAGGAGCAGTTCTTC
CDR3: CSVDWGEEQFF